This T cell receptor (beta chain) was profiled in a study of blood T cell repertoires in COVID-19. At the level of the study: Acute and convalescent COVID-19 samples came from the United States, Italy and Spain. The cDNA or gDNA used as material had been derived from T cells, B-cell-depleted T cells, or PBMCs.

Authors' data handling: Amplified reference gene primers provided the basis for estimating nucleated cell counts. The assay was immunoSEQ multiplex PCR, and TCRdb's table has in-frame clones only and misses some. V and J calls and clone size are copied from that table; D and trimming were computed from the DNA. The sample includes roughly 200,000 clones, around 82% of them seen just once. Germline V gene sequence: CDR1 LGHDT, CDR2 YNNKEL (reference sequence). The V end was cut by 4 bases, the J end by 5 bases, with 19 bases between. The CDR3 is 16 residues long. Source material: peripheral blood. The chain employs TRBV3-1 (or the pseudogene TRBV3-2) and TRBJ2-3; maybe TRBD1 (5 bases). The sequence derives from a man aged 40-55 years with active or convalescent COVID-19. CDR3 residues: CASSLQVRLGEDTQYF. Here the CDR3 DNA reads TGTGCCAGCAGCCTCCAGGTTCGGCTAGGGGAAGATACGCAGTATTTT.